This T cell receptor beta chain comes out of a study of T cells after somatic rescue of genetic block. In this sample, this clone turned up once. Trimming cost V 6 bases and J 3 bases, with 17 bases left between them. Germline values: CDR1 MNHNY, CDR2 SVGAGI (reference sequence). The CDR3 is 15 residues long. Assay: immunoSEQ multiplex PCR; the TCRdb copy retains only in-frame clones and omits some. The sample has about 67,000 clones; around 92% are singletons. The material sequenced was peripheral blood mononuclear cells (PBMCs). The V call is TRBV6-6, the J call TRBJ1-1, with a weak D call TRBD1 (6 bases). This sequence was found in a man in his forties. The chain's CDR3 is CASRWGLAFDTEAFF. CDR3 coding DNA: TGTGCCAGCAGGTGGGGGCTCGCGTTTGACACTGAAGCTTTCTTT.